Here is one T cell receptor beta chain with its context. Produced via immunoSEQ multiplex PCR; TCRdb's table is partial and in-frame only. In the table there are about 58,000 clones, 91% of which are singletons. The sample originates from a study of T cell changes during pregnancy in multiple sclerosis. Germline CDR1 is GTSNPN and CDR2 is SVGIG (reference sequence). The CDR3 sequence is 13 residues long. Trimming took 7 bases from V and 4 from J, leaving 14 bases between them. The sequence came from a female donor in good health, enrolled as a control in a pregnancy study. This sample comprised CD4+ T cells from peripheral blood mononuclear cells, obtained after pregnancy. The chain is built from TRBV30 and TRBJ1-3, with D unresolved. The CDR3 sequence: CAYRIEVGNTIYF. CDR3 DNA sequence: TGTGCCTACCGAATTGAGGTAGGAAACACCATATATTTT.